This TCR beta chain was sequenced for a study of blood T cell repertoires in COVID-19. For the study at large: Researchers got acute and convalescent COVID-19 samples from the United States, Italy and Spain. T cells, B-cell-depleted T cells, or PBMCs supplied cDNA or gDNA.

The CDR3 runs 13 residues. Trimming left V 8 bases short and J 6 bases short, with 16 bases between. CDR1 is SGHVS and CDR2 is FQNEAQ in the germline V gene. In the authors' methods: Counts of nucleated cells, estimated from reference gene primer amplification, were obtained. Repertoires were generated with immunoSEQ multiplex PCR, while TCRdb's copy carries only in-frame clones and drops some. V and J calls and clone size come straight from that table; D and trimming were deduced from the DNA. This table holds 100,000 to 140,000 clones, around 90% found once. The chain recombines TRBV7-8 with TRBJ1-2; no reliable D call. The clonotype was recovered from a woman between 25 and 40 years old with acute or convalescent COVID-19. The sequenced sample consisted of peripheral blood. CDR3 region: CASVGRREDGYTF. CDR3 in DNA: TGTGCCAGCGTGGGGAGGCGGGAGGATGGCTACACCTTC.